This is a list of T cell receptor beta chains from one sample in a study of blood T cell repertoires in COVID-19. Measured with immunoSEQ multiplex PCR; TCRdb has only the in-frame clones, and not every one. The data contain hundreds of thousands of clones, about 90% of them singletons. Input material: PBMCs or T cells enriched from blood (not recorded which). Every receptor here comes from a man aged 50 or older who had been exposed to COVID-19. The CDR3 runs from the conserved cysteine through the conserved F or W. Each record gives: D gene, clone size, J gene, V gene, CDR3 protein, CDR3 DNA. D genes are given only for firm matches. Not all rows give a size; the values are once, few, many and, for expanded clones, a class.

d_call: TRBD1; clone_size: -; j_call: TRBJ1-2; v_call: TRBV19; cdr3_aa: CASSKTGINGYTF; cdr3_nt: TGTGCCAGTAGTAAGACAGGGATTAATGGCTACACCTTC
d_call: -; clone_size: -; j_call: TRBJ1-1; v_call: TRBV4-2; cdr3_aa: CASSQAGGNTEAFF; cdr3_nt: TGTGCCAGCAGCCAAGCTGGAGGGAACACTGAAGCTTTCTTT
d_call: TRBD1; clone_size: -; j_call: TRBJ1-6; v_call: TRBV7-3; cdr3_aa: CASSPGPGGTYNSPLHF; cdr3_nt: TGTGCCAGCAGCCCCGGTCCAGGGGGCACCTATAATTCACCCCTCCACTTT
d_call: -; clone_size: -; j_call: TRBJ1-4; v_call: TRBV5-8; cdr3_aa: CASSLITVVNEKLFF; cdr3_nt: TGTGCCAGCAGTTTAATTACCGTAGTCAATGAAAAACTGTTTTTT
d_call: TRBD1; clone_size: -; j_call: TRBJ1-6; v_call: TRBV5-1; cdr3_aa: CASKAGTGIHSPLHF; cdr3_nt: TGCGCCAGCAAAGCCGGGACAGGGATTCATTCACCCCTCCACTTT
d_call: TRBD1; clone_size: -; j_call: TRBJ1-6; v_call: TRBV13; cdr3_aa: CASSPRQGHNSPLHF; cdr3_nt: TGTGCCAGCAGCCCGCGACAGGGCCATAATTCACCCCTCCACTTT
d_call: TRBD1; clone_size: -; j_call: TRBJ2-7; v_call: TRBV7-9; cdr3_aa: CASSRTGGGYEQYF; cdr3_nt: TGTGCCAGCAGCCGGACAGGGGGAGGCTACGAGCAGTACTTC
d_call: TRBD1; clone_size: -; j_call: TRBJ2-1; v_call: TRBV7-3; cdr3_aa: CASSLSGQHNEQFF; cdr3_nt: TGTGCCAGCAGCTTATCGGGACAGCACAATGAGCAGTTCTTC
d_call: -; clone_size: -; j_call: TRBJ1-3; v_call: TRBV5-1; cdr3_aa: CASSPESSGNTIYF; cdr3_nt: TGCGCCAGCAGCCCGGAGAGTTCTGGAAACACCATATATTTT
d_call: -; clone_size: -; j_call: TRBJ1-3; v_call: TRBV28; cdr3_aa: CASRGGVAGWNTIYF; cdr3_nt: TGTGCCAGCAGGGGAGGGGTCGCAGGGTGGAACACCATATATTTT
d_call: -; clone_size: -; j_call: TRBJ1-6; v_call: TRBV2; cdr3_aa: CASTLGGYNSPLHF; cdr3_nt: TGTGCCAGCACCCTAGGCGGGTATAATTCACCCCTCCACTTT
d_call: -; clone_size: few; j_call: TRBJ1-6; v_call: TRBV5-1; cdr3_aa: CASSPEGNSPLHF; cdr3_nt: TGCGCCAGCAGTCCCGAGGGAAATTCACCCCTCCACTTT
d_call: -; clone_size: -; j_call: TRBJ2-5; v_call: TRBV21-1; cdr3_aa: CASSKALDRGQETQYF; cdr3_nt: TGTGCCAGCAGCAAAGCTCTCGACAGGGGACAAGAGACCCAGTACTTC
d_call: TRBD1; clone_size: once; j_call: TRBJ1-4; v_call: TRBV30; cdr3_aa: CAWREPGGLNEKLFF; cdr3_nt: TGTGCCTGGAGGGAGCCAGGGGGCCTAAATGAAAAACTGTTTTTT
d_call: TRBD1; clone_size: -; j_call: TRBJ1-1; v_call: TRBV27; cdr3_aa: CASSFATGVGNTEAFF; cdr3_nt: TGTGCCAGCAGTTTTGCGACAGGGGTTGGAAACACTGAAGCTTTCTTT
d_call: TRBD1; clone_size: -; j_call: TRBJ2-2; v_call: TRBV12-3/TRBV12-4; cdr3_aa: CASNDRAGELFF; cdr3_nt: TGTGCCAGCAATGACAGGGCCGGGGAGCTGTTTTTT
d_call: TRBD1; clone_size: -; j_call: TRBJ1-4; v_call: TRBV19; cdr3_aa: CASNLGTGATNEKLFF; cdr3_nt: TGTGCCAGTAATCTTGGTACAGGGGCAACTAATGAAAAACTGTTTTTT
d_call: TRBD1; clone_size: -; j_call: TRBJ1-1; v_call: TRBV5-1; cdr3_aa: CASSLQGQGATEAFF; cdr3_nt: TGCGCCAGCAGCTTGCAAGGACAGGGGGCGACTGAAGCTTTCTTT
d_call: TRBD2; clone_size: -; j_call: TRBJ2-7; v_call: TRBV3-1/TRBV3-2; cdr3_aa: CASSQDTGGAWYEQYF; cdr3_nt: TGTGCCAGCAGCCAAGATACGGGGGGGGCCTGGTACGAGCAGTACTTC
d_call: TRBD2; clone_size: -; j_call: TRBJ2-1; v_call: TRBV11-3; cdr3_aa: CASSRGTSGGGNEQFF; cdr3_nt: TGTGCCAGCAGCCGAGGGACTAGCGGAGGGGGGAATGAGCAGTTCTTC
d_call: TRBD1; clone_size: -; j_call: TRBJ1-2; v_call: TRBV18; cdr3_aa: CASSPTDRDYGYTF; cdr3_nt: TGTGCCAGCTCACCAACAGACAGGGACTATGGCTACACCTTC
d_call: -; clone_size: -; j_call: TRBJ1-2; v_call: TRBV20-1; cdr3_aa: CSASTTRYDYGYTF; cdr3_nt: TGCAGTGCTAGTACAACTAGGTATGACTATGGCTACACCTTC
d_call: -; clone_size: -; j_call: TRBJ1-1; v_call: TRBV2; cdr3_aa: CASRHRAEVTEAFF; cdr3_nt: TGTGCCAGCAGGCACAGGGCGGAAGTGACTGAAGCTTTCTTT
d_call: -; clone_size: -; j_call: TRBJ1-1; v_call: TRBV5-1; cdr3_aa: CASGLQGSSTEAFF; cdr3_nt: TGCGCCAGCGGGCTGCAGGGGAGTAGCACTGAAGCTTTCTTT
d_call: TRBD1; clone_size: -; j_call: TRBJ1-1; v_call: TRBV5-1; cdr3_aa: CASSLEGTAVTEAFF; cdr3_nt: TGCGCCAGCAGCTTGGAAGGGACAGCAGTCACTGAAGCTTTCTTT
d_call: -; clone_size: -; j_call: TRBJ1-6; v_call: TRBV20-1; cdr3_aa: CSARGQGALHF; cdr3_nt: TGCAGTGCTAGAGGCCAAGGGGCCCTCCACTTT
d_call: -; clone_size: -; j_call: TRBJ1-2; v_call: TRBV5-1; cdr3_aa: CASSLEGRGLDGYTF; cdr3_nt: TGCGCCAGCAGCTTGGAGGGCAGGGGCTTGGATGGCTACACCTTC
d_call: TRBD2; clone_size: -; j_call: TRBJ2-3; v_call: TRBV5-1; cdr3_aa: CASSLIPGTSGGSKYF; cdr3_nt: TGCGCCAGCAGCTTGATTCCCGGGACTAGCGGGGGTTCGAAGTATTTT
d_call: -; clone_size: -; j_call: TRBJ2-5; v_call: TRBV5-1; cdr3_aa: CASSGGRGQETQYF; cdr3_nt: TGCGCCAGCAGCGGAGGACGGGGCCAAGAGACCCAGTACTTC
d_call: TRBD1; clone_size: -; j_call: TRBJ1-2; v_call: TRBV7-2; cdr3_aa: CASSERGTGASYGYTF; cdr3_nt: TGTGCCAGCAGCGAACGCGGGACAGGGGCGAGCTATGGCTACACCTTC
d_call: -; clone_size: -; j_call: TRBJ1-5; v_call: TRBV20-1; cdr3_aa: CSASPPPSRSNQPQHF; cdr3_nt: TGCAGTGCTAGTCCACCTCCGAGTCGGAGCAATCAGCCCCAGCATTTT
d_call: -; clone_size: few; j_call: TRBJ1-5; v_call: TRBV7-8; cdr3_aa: CASSKALDQPQHF; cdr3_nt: TGTGCCAGCAGCAAAGCGCTGGATCAGCCCCAGCATTTT
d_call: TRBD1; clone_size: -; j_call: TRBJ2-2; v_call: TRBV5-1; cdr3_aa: CASSADGQGNTGELFF; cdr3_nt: TGCGCCAGCAGCGCGGATGGACAGGGAAACACCGGGGAGCTGTTTTTT
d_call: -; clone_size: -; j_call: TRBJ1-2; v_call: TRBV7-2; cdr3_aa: CASSFDGPERGDYGYTF; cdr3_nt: TGTGCCAGCAGCTTCGACGGACCGGAAAGGGGTGACTATGGCTACACCTTC
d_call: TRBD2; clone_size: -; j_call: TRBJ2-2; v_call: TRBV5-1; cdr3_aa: CASSLSGTSGSGELFF; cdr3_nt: TGCGCCAGCAGCTTGTCCGGGACTAGCGGGTCCGGGGAGCTGTTTTTT
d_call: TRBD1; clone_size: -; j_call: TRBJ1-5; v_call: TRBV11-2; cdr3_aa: CASSTRGQPQHF; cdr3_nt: TGTGCCAGCAGCACCAGGGGGCAGCCCCAGCATTTT
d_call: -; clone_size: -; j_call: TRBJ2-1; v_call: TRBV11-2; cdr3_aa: CASSLLSGNNEQFF; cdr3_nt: TGTGCCAGCAGCTTACTTAGCGGCAACAATGAGCAGTTCTTC
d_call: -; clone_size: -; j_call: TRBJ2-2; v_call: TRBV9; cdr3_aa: CASSPLSTGELFF; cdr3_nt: TGTGCCAGCAGCCCCCTCTCCACCGGGGAGCTGTTTTTT
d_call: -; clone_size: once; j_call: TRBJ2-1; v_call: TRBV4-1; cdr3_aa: CASSLATGYEQFF; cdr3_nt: TGCGCCAGCAGCCTAGCCACAGGGTATGAGCAGTTCTTC
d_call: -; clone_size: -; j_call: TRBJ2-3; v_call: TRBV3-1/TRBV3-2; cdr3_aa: CASSQGHDSGGLTDTQYF; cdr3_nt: TGTGCCAGCAGCCAAGGACACGATAGCGGAGGGCTCACAGATACGCAGTATTTT
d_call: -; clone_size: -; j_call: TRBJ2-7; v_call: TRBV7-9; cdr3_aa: CASSLRQGGYEQYF; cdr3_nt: TGTGCCAGCAGCTTAAGGCAGGGGGGCTACGAGCAGTACTTC
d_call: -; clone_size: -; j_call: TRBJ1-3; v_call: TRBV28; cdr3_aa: CASSLGGTRAGNTIYF; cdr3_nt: TGTGCCAGCAGTTTAGGGGGCACAAGAGCTGGAAACACCATATATTTT
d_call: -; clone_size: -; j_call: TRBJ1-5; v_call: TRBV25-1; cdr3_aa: CASSDSSGNQPQHF; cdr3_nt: TGTGCCAGCAGTGATTCCAGCGGCAATCAGCCCCAGCATTTT
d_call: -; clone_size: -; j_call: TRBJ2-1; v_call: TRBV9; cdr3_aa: CASSPEGTSYNEQFF; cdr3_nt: TGTGCCAGCAGCCCCGAGGGAACATCCTACAATGAGCAGTTCTTC
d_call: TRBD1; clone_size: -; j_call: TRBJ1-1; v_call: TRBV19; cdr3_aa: CASSTIGQGNTEAFF; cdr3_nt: TGTGCCAGTAGTACTATCGGACAGGGGAACACTGAAGCTTTCTTT
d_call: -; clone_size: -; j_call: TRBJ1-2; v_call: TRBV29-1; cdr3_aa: CSVEGVQGRSYGYTF; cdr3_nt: TGCAGCGTTGAGGGGGTACAGGGTCGGTCCTATGGCTACACCTTC
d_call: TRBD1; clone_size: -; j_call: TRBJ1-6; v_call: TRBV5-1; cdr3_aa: CASSLKTGVNSPLHF; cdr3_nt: TGCGCCAGCAGCTTGAAGACAGGGGTTAATTCACCCCTCCACTTT
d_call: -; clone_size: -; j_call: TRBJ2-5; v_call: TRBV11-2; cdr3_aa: CASSPRPGETQYF; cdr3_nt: TGTGCCAGCAGCCCCCGCCCAGGAGAGACCCAGTACTTC
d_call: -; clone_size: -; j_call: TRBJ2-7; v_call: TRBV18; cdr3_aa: CASSPSSDNGQYF; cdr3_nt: TGTGCCAGCTCACCATCATCGGACAATGGGCAGTACTTC
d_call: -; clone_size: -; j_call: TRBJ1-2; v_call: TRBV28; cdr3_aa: CASSLGGVTYGYTF; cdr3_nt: TGTGCCAGCAGTTTAGGGGGCGTGACCTATGGCTACACCTTC
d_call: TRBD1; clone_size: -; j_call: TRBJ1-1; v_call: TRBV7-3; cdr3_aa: CASSYKQTGRIF; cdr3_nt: TGTGCCAGCAGCTATAAGCAGACAGGGCGGATCTTT